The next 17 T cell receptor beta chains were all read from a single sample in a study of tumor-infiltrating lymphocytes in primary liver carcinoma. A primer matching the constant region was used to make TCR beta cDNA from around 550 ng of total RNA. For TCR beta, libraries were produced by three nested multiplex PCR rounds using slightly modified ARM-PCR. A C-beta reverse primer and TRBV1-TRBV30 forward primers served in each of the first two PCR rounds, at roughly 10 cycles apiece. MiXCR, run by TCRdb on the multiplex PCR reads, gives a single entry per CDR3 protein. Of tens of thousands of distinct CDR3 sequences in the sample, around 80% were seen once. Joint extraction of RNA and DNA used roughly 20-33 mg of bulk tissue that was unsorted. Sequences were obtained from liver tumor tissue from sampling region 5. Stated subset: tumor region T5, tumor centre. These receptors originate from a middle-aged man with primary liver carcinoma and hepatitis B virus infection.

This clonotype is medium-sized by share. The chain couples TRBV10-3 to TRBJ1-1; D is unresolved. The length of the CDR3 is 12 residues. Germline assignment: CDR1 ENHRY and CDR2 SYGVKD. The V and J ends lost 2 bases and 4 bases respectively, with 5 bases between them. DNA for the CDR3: TGTGCCATCAGTGAGAGAGGCACTGAAGCTTTCTTT. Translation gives CAISERGTEAFF.

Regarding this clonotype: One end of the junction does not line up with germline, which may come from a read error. The DNA of the CDR3 is TGTGCCTGCAGTCCCATAGCTTTCTTT. It is translated as CACSPIAFF. The chain has TRBV12-3 or TRBV12-4 and TRBJ1-1; D unclear. This CDR3 region has 9 residues.

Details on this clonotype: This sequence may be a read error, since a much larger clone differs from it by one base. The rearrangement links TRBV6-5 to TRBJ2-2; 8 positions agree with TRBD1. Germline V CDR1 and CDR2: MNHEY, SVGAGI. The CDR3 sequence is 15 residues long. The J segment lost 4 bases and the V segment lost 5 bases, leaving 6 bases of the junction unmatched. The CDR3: CASSPRTGSTGELFF. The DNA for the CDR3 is TGTGCCAGCAGTCCGCGGACAGGGTCCACCGGGGAGCTGTTTTTT.

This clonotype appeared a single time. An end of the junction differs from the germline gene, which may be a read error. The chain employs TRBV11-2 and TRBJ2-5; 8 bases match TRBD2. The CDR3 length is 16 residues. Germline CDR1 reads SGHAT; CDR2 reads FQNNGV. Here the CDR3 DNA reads TGTGCCAGCAGCCAAACTCCTGGCGGGAGGAAAGAGACTCAGTGTTTC. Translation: CASSQTPGGRKETQCF.

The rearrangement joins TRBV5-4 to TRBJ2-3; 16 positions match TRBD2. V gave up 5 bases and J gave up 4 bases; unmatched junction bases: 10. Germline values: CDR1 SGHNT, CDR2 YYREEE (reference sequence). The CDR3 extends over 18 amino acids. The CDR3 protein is CASRGLAGGPTSADTQYF. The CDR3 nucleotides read TGTGCCAGCAGGGGACTAGCGGGAGGGCCTACAAGCGCAGATACGCAGTATTTT.

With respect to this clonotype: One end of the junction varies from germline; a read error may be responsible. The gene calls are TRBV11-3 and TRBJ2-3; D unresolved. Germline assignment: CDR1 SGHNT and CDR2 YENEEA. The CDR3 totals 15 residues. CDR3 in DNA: TGTGCTAGCATCTTAGAGTCCGGGCGCATAGATACGCAGTATTTT. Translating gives CASILESGRIDTQYF.

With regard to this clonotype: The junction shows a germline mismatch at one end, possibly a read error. CDR3 in DNA: TGTACCAGCAGTTCAAAAGTAGCGGGACGGCCGGGTGAGACCCAGTACTTC. This sequence encodes CTSSSKVAGRPGETQYF. The chain carries TRBV6-2 or TRBV6-3 and TRBJ2-5; TRBD2 matches at 8 bases. CDR1 MNHEY and CDR2 SVGEGT come from the germline V gene. The CDR3 consists of 17 residues.

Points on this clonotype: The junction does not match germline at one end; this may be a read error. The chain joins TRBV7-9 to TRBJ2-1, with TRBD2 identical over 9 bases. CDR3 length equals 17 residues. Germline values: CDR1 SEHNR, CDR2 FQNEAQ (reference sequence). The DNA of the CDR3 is TGTGCCAGTAGCTTAGACAGGACTAGCGCATGTCACAATGAGCAGTTCTTC. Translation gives CASSLDRTSACHNEQFF.

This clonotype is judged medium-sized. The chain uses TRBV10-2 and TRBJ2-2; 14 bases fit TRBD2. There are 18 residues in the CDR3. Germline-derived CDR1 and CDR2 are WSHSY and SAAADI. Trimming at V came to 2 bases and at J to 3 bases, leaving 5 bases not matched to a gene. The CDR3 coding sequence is TGCGCCAGCAGTGAGGCTAAGGGACTAGCGGGGGACACCGGGGAGCTGTTTTTT. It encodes CASSEAKGLAGDTGELFF.

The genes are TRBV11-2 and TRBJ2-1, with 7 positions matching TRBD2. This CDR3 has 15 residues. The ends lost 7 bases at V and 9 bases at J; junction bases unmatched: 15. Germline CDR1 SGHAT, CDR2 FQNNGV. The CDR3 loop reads CASIPHGEGLGEQFF. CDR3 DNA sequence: TGTGCCAGCATCCCCCATGGGGAGGGATTGGGTGAGCAGTTCTTC.

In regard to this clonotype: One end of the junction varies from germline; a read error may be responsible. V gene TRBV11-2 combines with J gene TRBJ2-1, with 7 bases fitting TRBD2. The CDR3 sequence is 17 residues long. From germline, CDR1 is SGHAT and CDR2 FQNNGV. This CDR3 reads CTSSLLPPGGSGGEQFF. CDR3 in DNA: TGTACCAGCAGCTTACTCCCACCGGGGGGATCCGGGGGTGAGCAGTTCTTC.

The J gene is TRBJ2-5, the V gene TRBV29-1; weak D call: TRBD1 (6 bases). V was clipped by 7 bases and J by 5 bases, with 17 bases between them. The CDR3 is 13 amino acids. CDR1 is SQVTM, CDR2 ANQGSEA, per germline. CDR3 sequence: CSGLSQGLETQYF. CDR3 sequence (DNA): TGCAGCGGACTCAGCCAGGGGTTGGAGACCCAGTACTTC.

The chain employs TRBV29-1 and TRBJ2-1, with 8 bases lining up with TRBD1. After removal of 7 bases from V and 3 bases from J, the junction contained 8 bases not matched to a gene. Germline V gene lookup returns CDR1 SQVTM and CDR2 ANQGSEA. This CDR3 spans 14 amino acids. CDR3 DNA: TGCAGCGGGATCAGACAGGGGATCTACAATGAGCAGTTCTTC. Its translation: CSGIRQGIYNEQFF.

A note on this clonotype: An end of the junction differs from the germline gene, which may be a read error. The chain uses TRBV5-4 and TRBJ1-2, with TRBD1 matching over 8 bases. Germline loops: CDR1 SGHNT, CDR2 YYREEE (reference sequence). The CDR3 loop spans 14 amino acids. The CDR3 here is CASSGLTGVYGYTF. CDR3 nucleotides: TGTGCCAGCAGCGGGTTGACAGGGGTATATGGCTACACATTC.

CDR3 protein: CSVWDREASCYTF. CDR3 DNA sequence: TGCAGCGTCTGGGACAGGGAAGCGTCCTGCTACACCTTC. V and J are TRBV29-1 and TRBJ1-2; 9 bases line up with TRBD1. The germline CDR1 and CDR2 sequences are SQVTM and ANQGSEA. The CDR3 totals 13 residues. V was pared by 6 bases and J by 9 bases, with 11 bases of the junction left unmatched.

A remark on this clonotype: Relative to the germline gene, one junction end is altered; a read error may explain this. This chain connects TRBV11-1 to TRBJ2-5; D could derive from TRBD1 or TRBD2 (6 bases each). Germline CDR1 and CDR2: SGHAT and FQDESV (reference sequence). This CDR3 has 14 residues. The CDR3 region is CASSFDRGQETQYF. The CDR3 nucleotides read TGTGCCAGCAGTTTTGACCGGGGGCAGGAGACCCAGTACTTT.

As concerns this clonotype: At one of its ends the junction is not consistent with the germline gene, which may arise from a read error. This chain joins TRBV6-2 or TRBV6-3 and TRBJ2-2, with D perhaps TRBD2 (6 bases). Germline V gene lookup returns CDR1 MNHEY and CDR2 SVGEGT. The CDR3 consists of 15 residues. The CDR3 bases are TGTGTCAGCAGTTACGCGCTAGTGGGAGGCGGGGAGCTGTTTTTT. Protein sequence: CVSSYALVGGGELFF.